This TCR beta chain was sequenced during a study of vaccination and CD4 T cells after COVID-19. Study information: Median time from second vaccine dose to sampling was approximately 74 days (14 to 241). Either a CEFX pool, an HIV-1 Nef pool, or no peptide was added to control cultures. Spike peptides, overlapping and drawn from SARS-CoV-2, HCoV-NL63, HCoV-OC43 and HCoV-229E, were used to stimulate cells.

The Oncomine TCR Beta short-read assay sequenced DNA from cultured CD4+ T cells. Via MiXCR, TCRdb re-called the PCR reads, giving one row per CDR3 protein. The sample has 11,000 to 15,000 distinct CDR3 sequences, roughly 34% seen once. The treatment was: roughly 10-day PBMC culture with coronavirus spike peptide pools or control peptides (ViraFEST assay). ViraFEST relied on peptide pools to expand antigen-specific T cells; the TCRs were sequenced afterward. This clonotype has only a few counts. No antigen is known for it. This clonotype was sampled from a human donor with COVID-19. Sequencing was carried out using cultured CD4+ T cells from blood.

The CDR3 nucleotides are TGTGCCAGCAGTGACCGGGACAGGGGGCAACATCAGCCCCAGCATTTT. It encodes CASSDRDRGQHQPQHF. The chain carries TRBV6-2 or TRBV6-3 and TRBJ1-5; 12 bases are a match to TRBD1. The CDR3 has 16 amino acids. V was pared by 5 bases and J by 5 bases, with 7 bases of the junction left unmatched. Germline CDR1 and CDR2: MNHEY and SVGEGT.